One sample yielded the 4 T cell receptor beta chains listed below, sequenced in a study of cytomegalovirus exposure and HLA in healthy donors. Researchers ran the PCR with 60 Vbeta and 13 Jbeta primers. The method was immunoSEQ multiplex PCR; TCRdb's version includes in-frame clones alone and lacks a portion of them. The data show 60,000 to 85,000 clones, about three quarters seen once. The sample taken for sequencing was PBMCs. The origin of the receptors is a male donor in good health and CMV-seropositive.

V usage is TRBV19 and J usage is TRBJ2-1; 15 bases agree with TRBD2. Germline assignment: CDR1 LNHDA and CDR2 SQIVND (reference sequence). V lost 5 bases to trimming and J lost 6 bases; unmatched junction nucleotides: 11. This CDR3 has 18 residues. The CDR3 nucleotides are TGTGCCAGTAGTGGCAGGGGACTAGCGGGGGGAAAGCGCAATGAGCAGTTCTTC. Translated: CASSGRGLAGGKRNEQFF.

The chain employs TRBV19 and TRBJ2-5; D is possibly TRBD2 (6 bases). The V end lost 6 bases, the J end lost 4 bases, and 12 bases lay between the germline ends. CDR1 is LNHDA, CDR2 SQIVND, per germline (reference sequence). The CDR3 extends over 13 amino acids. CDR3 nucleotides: TGTGCCAGTAGAAAAGGCGGGACAGAGACCCAGTACTTC. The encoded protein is CASRKGGTETQYF.

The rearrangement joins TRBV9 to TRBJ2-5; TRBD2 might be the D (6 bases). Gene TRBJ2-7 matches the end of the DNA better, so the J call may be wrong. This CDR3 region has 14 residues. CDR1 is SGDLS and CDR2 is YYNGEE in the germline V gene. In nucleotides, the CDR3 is TGTGCCAGCAGCCTGACGACTAGCTCCTACGAGCAGTACTTC. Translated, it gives CASSLTTSSYEQYF.

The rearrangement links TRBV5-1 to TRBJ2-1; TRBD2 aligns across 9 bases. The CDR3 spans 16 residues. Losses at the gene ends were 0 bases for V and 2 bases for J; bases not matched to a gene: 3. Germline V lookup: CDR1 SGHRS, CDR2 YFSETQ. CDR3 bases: TGCGCCAGCAGCTTGGGCCTAGCGGGGACCTACAATGAGCAGTTCTTC. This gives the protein CASSLGLAGTYNEQFF.